This T cell receptor (beta chain) was obtained from a study of cytomegalovirus exposure and HLA in healthy donors (dated 2017 in TCRdb). In the study overall: According to an earlier analysis of around 600 of the donors, about 180 million T cells yielded some 110 million unique TCR beta sequences and 250 to 350 Gb of sequence data. Along with the approximately 700-subject first cohort, a separate validation cohort of over a hundred different subjects was used. In a later genetic analysis, genome-wide SNP genotypes for about three fifths of the roughly 670 donors were used, and that subset was treated as a discovery cohort. Every repertoire in the discovery cohort had been generated on one and the same sequencing platform. Of the roughly 400 genotyped donors, less than 85% were placed in the genetic ancestry cluster associated with self-reported Caucasian donors. Both class I and class II loci were covered by HLA typing, at four-digit resolution. To decide whether each TCR beta V gene segment behaved as functional or pseudogenic, an earlier analysis of nearly 600 of the donors relied on high-throughput TCR beta sequencing. An early release that covered 640 HLA-typed donors contained approximately 290 gigabases of sequencing data and tens of millions of unique TCR sequences. Donor age, sex, ethnicity and CMV serostatus were compiled alongside the repertoire data. To predict cytomegalovirus infection status, the study combined high-throughput TCR immunosequencing, statistical association of individual TCRs with disease status, and machine learning. A later analysis re-examined previously published TCR beta repertoires from several hundred donors and added high-resolution HLA genotyping to investigate patterns of TCR occurrence. Typing coverage differed by locus: A, B, C, DRB1 and DQB1 were typed in about 629-630 donors, DQA1 in 522, DPA1 in around 610, and DPB1 in 472. In the later analysis, no new phenotypic data were used to find candidate immune exposures; instead, reliance was placed on TCR beta sequences and their occurrence across donors. The study aimed to test whether signatures of past pathogen exposure could be identified by cataloging public T cell receptors. Among 398 genotyped donors of the cohort, an average of about 240,000 unique TCR beta nucleotide sequences were sequenced per donor, around 20% of them non-productive. Roughly five DR-DQ haplotypes were handled as single units for association and clustering, since linkage in the cohort was strong. The study used immunosequencing to profile the T cell repertoires of about 670 subjects and linked those repertoires to cytomegalovirus serostatus.

About this clone itself: The clone's antigen remains unknown. No much larger clone is present one base from it, and per-base qualities are unavailable.

The CDR3 holds 15 amino acids from the cysteine to the phenylalanine. The DNA shown is the 45-base CDR3, in frame from base 1. The trim is 6 bases for V and 3 bases for J, with a gap of 14 bases between the germline ends. CDR1 and CDR2 are read off the germline V gene as MDHEN and SYDVKM. Library construction relied on the immunoSEQ multiplex PCR assay. The multiplex PCR relied on a mix of 60 forward primers for TCR Vbeta segments and 13 reverse primers for TCR Jbeta segments. Amplification of the CDR3 region of rearranged TCR beta genes was performed with a multiplex PCR assay on genomic DNA. On the Illumina HiSeq System, the amplified TCR beta libraries were sequenced as 87-base-pair reads. Processing in the source paper ran as follows. A later analysis counted about 76 million unique TCR beta chains across the 666 repertoires, and some 12 million of these chains were shared by at least two donors. To remove PCR and sequencing errors, raw reads were error-corrected and collapsed into unique sequences using a nearest-neighbor algorithm that merged closely related sequences. To assign V, D and J gene segments, CDR3 sequences were aligned to IMGT reference sequences. For a sequence to be retained, a match of at least six nucleotides to both a V gene segment and a J gene segment was required. Rearrangements were called productive when the CDR3 lacked stop codons and stayed in frame with V and J; all others were non-productive. CDR3 was defined by IMGT convention, running from the second conserved V-encoded cysteine to the conserved J-encoded phenylalanine. Sequences without an unambiguous match to a single V gene segment were excluded from the earlier analysis of 450 to 750 of the donors. An earlier analysis of 587 of the donors called V segments functional above 56.7% productive rearrangements and segregating when the between-donor standard deviation exceeded 5%. To diagnose cytomegalovirus status from the catalog of TCR beta chain sequences, a statistical classification framework was built. V and J gene assignment, in a later analysis, came from comparing TCR nucleotide sequences with IMGT/GENE-DB human TR gene sequences. The TCRdist pipeline was used in a later analysis to assign CDR3 sequences and most-parsimonious VDJ recombination scenarios. In a later analysis, each TCR beta chain was defined by its CDR3 amino acid sequence together with its V-gene family, and reads without a unique V-gene family were excluded. A later analysis removed 592 highly shared, low-generation-probability nucleotide sequences to deal with suspected cross-contamination and a sequencing artifact. In a later analysis, a clonal expansion index for each public chain was calculated from normalized within-repertoire ranks of inferred template counts. In a later analysis, generation probabilities were computed using a VDJ recombination model fitted to out-of-frame rearrangements, and the results were checked against IGoR. Hypergeometric tests were used in a later analysis to score TCR-TCR, TCR-HLA and TCR-CMV co-occurrence, with a repertoire-size bias correction applied to the TCR pairs. In a later analysis, false discovery rates were estimated by permuting HLA or CMV assignments 20 times. A later analysis grouped co-occurring TCRs with DBSCAN, adding TCRdist sequence similarity when clustering within HLA-allele-positive subsets. Co-occurrence clustering excluded repertoires with fewer than 30,000 or more than 120,000 public chains, plus five with anomalous nucleotide sharing. Imported from immuneACCESS, the table was reduced by TCRdb to in-frame sequences with V and J called. These copies leave out some clones; in studies compared against another copy, an unresolved V gene accounts for under half, and the cause of the remainder is not known. V and J calls and clone size are as listed in that table; D and trimming were resolved from the DNA. The sample contains about 200,000 clones, under 90% of them found a single time. Of the sample, 0.098% is held by the ten largest clones.

The cohort consisted of 666 healthy bone marrow donors. At the time of sampling, every cohort member was nominally healthy, though immune exposures that went unrecorded were likely present. The donor was CMV seronegative and was included in the group of about 400 seronegative cohort members. A peripheral blood sample was provided by each donor, and peripheral blood mononuclear cells were used for TCR beta sequencing. Genomic DNA extraction from the blood cell samples was performed with the Qiagen DNeasy Blood Extraction Kit. What the study reported, not specific to this receptor: When HLA alleles, especially DR and DQ, strongly co-occurred, TCR associations were difficult to assign to individual alleles. According to a later genetic analysis, donors in an Asian-associated ancestry cluster had fewer N-insertions in productive TCRs than the roughly 700-donor mean. A few of the identified cytomegalovirus-associated TCR beta chains were confirmed in vitro to be specific for cytomegalovirus antigens. The 87-base-pair reads could not distinguish some IMGT-functional V segments, including TRBV6-2 and TRBV6-3, so those segments were excluded. A further reported finding was that TCR beta sequences accurately predicted the HLA-A and HLA-B alleles for most subjects in the first cohort. In both the original and validation cohorts, the classifier was reported to diagnose cytomegalovirus status with high specificity and sensitivity. In the study, roughly 160 TCR beta chains were listed as associated with cytomegalovirus. Broadly in line with IMGT annotations, most TCR beta V segments showed up in productive rearrangements about 87% or about 30% of the time in an earlier analysis of several hundred of the donors. In a later genetic analysis, a missense DCLRE1C variant was associated with V-gene and J-gene trimming of TCR beta chains, and the association was replicated in an independent cohort. A later analysis reported that several top co-occurrence clusters appeared linked to parvovirus B19, influenza, CMV and Epstein-Barr virus. In a later analysis, HLA-associated TCR beta chains showed more clonal expansion and lower generation probabilities than non-associated chains that were equally common. The sequencing pipeline was judged likely to have produced a cluster of highly shared sequence variants as a technical artifact. The earlier analysis of a few hundred of the donors excluded approximately 17 rarely observed V segments, including chromosome 9 orphons, because counts were too low. Across donors, most TCR sequences were observed very rarely, whereas some public TCRs were present in many individuals. CMV serostatus was the only immune exposure information available for the cohort. The authors suggested that the approach could potentially be extended to other disease states and immunological phenotypes. In a later analysis, most CMV-associated TCR beta chains were found to appear HLA-restricted, with HLA associations seemingly driven largely by CMV exposure. Specific HLA alleles were associated with 15,000 to 20,000 TCR beta sequences at a false discovery rate of 0.05 in a later analysis. In a later analysis, TCR association rates were found to vary across HLA loci, with the most associated TCRs seen for DRB1 alleles and the fewest for HLA-C alleles. Presence/absence analyses assumed roughly uniform sequencing depth across donors, an assumption that may not hold. In this cohort, only TCR beta chains were sequenced, and detectable features were limited by the absence of alpha or paired-chain data. Linkage disequilibrium might explain the correlated functional status among segregating V segments, but an unknown experimental factor could not be ruled out. Because HLA typing was missing for some donors at each locus, association tests included only the typed subset.

The V gene is TRBV28 and the J gene is TRBJ1-4, with an unclear D gene assignment. The TCR originated in a boy younger than 10 in good health and CMV-seronegative. Sequencing used PBMCs. The DNA sequence follows: TGTGCCAGCAGCTTGGCGGATGGGTCTAATGAAAAACTGTTTTTT. Its protein product is CASSLADGSNEKLFF.